Given below is one T cell receptor beta chain in context. The antigen remains undetermined. The read terminates 3 residues ahead of where the CDR3 ends, so the germline J gene completes it. This sample was included in a study of T cells in women clearing cervical HPV infection. Across the whole study: For cases, blood was sampled a median 149 days after lesion detection, interquartile range about 90 to 230 days. Findings and limits, study-wide: A classifier using richness and V gene abundances reached an AUC of 0.7 to 0.9. CIN3+ cases had significantly higher TCR repertoire richness than controls, but evenness did not differ.

TCRdb keeps only in-frame clones here, not all; method: immunoSEQ multiplex PCR. Its table records tens of thousands of clones. V lost 8 bases to trimming and J lost 6 bases; unmatched junction nucleotides: 11. This CDR3 contains 15 residues. The germline V gene has CDR1 SGHTA and CDR2 FQGNSA. Cervical HPV DNA detected by MY09/MY11 PCR, typed by dot-blot. V and J are TRBV7-2 and TRBJ2-1; 9 bases are shared with TRBD2. The origin of this receptor is a woman between 18 and 69 years old with a cervical HPV16 infection that either progressed to CIN3+ or cleared (not recorded which). Sample: blood buffy coat. CDR3 region: CASATGTSPTNEQFF. CDR3 DNA (partial): TGTGCCAGCGCGACCGGGACTAGCCCAACCAATGAG.